A single sample gave rise to the 22 T cell receptor beta chains below, sequenced in a study of molecular identifiers for immune sequencing clone quantification. TCRdb passed the PCR reads through MiXCR, listing each CDR3 protein once. The data show about half a million distinct CDR3 sequences, roughly a fifth seen once. Source material: naive CD8+ T cells from blood, with Jurkat cell RNA spiked in. Subset here: FACS-sorted CD8+CD4-CCR7+CD45RA+ naive T cells. Receptor source: a human donor in good health. Some libraries in this study had Jurkat cell RNA spiked in.

This clonotype was picked up many times. The V gene is TRBV7-2, the J gene TRBJ2-7; D call uncertain. V lost 3 bases and J 2 bases, leaving 11 bases between the germline ends. Germline loops: CDR1 SGHTA, CDR2 FQGNSA. The CDR3 totals 14 residues. The CDR3 loop reads CASSFRTTPYEQYF. The CDR3 nucleotides read TGTGCCAGCAGCTTTAGGACGACGCCCTACGAGCAGTACTTC.

This clonotype was seen more than once but under ten times. V is TRBV24-1 and J is TRBJ1-5, with no clear D. V was trimmed by 3 bases and J by 4 bases, leaving 6 bases between them. CDR1 and CDR2 (germline): KGHDR, SFDVKD. The CDR3 loop spans 13 amino acids. This CDR3 reads CATSDGANQPQHF. In nucleotides, the CDR3 is TGTGCCACCAGTGATGGCGCGAATCAGCCCCAGCATTTT.

V usage is TRBV30 and J usage is TRBJ1-5; D perhaps matches TRBD1 (5 bases). This CDR3 region has 13 residues. The V end lost 2 bases, the J end lost 9 bases, and 14 bases lay between the germline ends. CDR1 GTSNPN and CDR2 SVGIG come from the germline V gene (reference sequence). This CDR3 is CAWSIPGDPPQHF. CDR3 bases: TGTGCCTGGAGTATCCCGGGGGATCCGCCCCAGCATTTT.

This clonotype occurred many times. The chain is built from TRBV2 and TRBJ2-5; D is unclear. The V and J ends lost 2 bases and 2 bases respectively, with 12 bases between them. This CDR3 contains 15 residues. Germline lookup yields CDR1 SNHLY and CDR2 FYNNEI. The CDR3 nucleotides are TGTGCCAGCAGTGAATCAAGGACCGGACAAGAGACCCAGTACTTC. The encoded protein is CASSESRTGQETQYF.

This clonotype came up many times. CDR3 amino acids: CASSPRSGAITDTQYF. Here the CDR3 DNA reads TGTGCCAGCTCACCAAGGTCAGGGGCCATCACAGATACGCAGTATTTT. The chain joins TRBV18 to TRBJ2-3, with a tentative D call TRBD1 (6 bases). Germline V gene sequence: CDR1 KGHSH, CDR2 LQKENI. The CDR3 is made up of 16 amino acids. V dropped 2 bases and J dropped 2 bases, with 14 bases sitting between them.

This CDR3 reads CASSVNRGRRTDTQYF. In DNA, the CDR3 is TGTGCCAGCAGCGTCAACAGGGGGCGACGCACAGATACGCAGTATTTT. The genes are TRBV9 and TRBJ2-3, with 9 positions matching TRBD1. CDR3 length: 16 residues. With 2 bases clipped from V and 1 base from J, the junction kept 5 bases outside the gene matches. CDR1 and CDR2 from the germline V gene are SGDLS and YYNGEE.

This clonotype has only a few counts. This chain joins TRBV6-5 and TRBJ2-5, with TRBD1 identical over 7 bases. Germline trimming cut 6 bases from V and 7 bases from J; bases unmatched to any gene: 11. Looked up from germline, CDR1 is MNHEY and CDR2 is SVGAGI. The CDR3 is 14 residues long. CDR3 loop: CASSPRQGWTTQYF. The CDR3 coding sequence is TGTGCCAGCAGCCCGAGACAGGGCTGGACGACCCAGTACTTC.

This clonotype was counted many times. The chain recombines TRBV25-1 with TRBJ2-7, with TRBD1 matching 9 bases. This CDR3 spans 13 amino acids. Trimming removed 6 bases from V and 3 bases from J; junction bases left unmatched: 3. The V gene's germline CDR1 is MGHDK and CDR2 SYGVNS. CDR3 in DNA: TGTGCCAGCAGAGACAGGGGGGACTACGAGCAGTACTTC. It codes for CASRDRGDYEQYF.

The chain uses TRBV27 and TRBJ2-3; 9 bases match TRBD2. This CDR3 is built from 16 residues. Germline CDR1 and CDR2: MNHEY and SMNVEV (reference sequence). V shed 7 bases and J 3 bases; nucleotides not matched to a gene: 11. DNA of the CDR3: TGTGCCAGCACCTTACTTAGCGGGAGTGGTACAGATACGCAGTATTTT. It yields the protein CASTLLSGSGTDTQYF.

This clonotype occurred many times. As DNA, the CDR3 is TGTGCCAGCAGCCGAGACGGACAGGGATTTTCTGGGGCCAACGTCCTGACTTTC. Translating gives CASSRDGQGFSGANVLTF. The chain carries TRBV28 and TRBJ2-6; 8 bases map to TRBD1. Germline CDR1 is MDHEN and CDR2 is SYDVKM. With V trimmed by 6 bases and J by 1 base, 11 bases remained unmatched. The CDR3 sequence is 18 residues long.

Regarding this clonotype: Its ends do not fully match the called genes, so a read error is possible. This chain connects TRBV12-3 or TRBV12-4 to TRBJ1-2, with a possible D match to TRBD1 (5 bases). This CDR3 is 16 amino acids long. The CDR3 coding sequence is TGTGCCAGCAGTAGCTCCTTTATGGGACTGACCTATGGCTGCACCTTC. Translated, it gives CASSSSFMGLTYGCTF.

The chain couples TRBV12-3 or TRBV12-4 to TRBJ2-7; tentatively, D is TRBD1 (6 bases). The length of the CDR3 is 14 residues. Deletions cut 6 bases from V and 2 bases from J, with 14 bases between. Written as DNA, the CDR3 is TGTGCCAGCAGATCGACAGGCCTAACCTACGAGCAGTACTTC. This codes for CASRSTGLTYEQYF.

With regard to this clonotype: A read error may explain this, as a much larger clone is one base away. The chain has TRBV7-9 and TRBJ1-1; 9 bases are shared with TRBD1. Germline lookup yields CDR1 SEHNR and CDR2 FQNEAQ (reference sequence). The CDR3 contains 13 residues. DNA for the CDR3: TGTGCCAGCAGCGTGGACAGGGGCGAGGAAGCTTCCTTT. Encoded protein: CASSVDRGEEASF.

The chain combines TRBV10-3 with TRBJ2-3; possible D gene TRBD1, 6 bases. CDR1 ENHRY and CDR2 SYGVKD come from the germline V gene. This CDR3 has 18 amino acids. V was shortened by 0 bases and J by 0 bases, with 16 bases between the two germline ends. The CDR3 is CAISESSQRDTSTDTQYF. CDR3 coding DNA: TGTGCCATCAGTGAGTCGAGTCAACGGGACACTAGCACAGATACGCAGTATTTT.

The chain joins TRBV28 to TRBJ2-1, with D possibly being TRBD1 (6 bases). With 6 bases removed from V and 1 base from J, the gap between germline ends came to 13 bases. The length of the CDR3 is 15 residues. The germline gives CDR1 MDHEN, CDR2 SYDVKM. CDR3 sequence reads: CASRKGVYSYNEQFF. Here the CDR3 DNA reads TGTGCCAGCAGGAAGGGGGTCTATTCCTACAATGAGCAGTTCTTC.

The chain employs TRBV10-2 and TRBJ2-7; D unresolved. CDR1 and CDR2 (germline): WSHSY, SAAADI. The CDR3 is made up of 12 amino acids. V gave up 7 bases and J gave up 4 bases, with 11 bases separating them. The CDR3 here is CASMLVGYEQYF. The CDR3 nucleotides are TGCGCCAGCATGCTGGTCGGTTACGAGCAGTACTTC.

As concerns this clonotype: Possible read error: a much larger clone is one base away. The rearrangement links TRBV5-1 to TRBJ2-3, with 10 nucleotides matching TRBD1. The V gene's germline CDR1 is SGHRS and CDR2 YFSETQ. The CDR3 has 16 residues. J lost 0 bases, V lost 4 bases, and 5 bases had no gene match. In nucleotides, the CDR3 is TGCGCCAGCAGCGGGGACAGGGGCCTTAGCACAGATACGCAGTATTTT. Translation: CASSGDRGLSTDTQYF.

This clonotype was seen many times. The chain couples TRBV14 to TRBJ2-1; either TRBD1 or TRBD2 may fit D (5 bases each). The ends were cut back, 5 bases at V and 3 bases at J, with 8 bases in the middle. This CDR3 comprises 13 residues. Per germline, CDR1 SGHDN and CDR2 FVKESK. The DNA of the CDR3 is TGTGCCAGCAGCAGGGACCTCTACAATGAGCAGTTCTTC. Protein sequence: CASSRDLYNEQFF.

This clonotype came up many times. The chain has TRBV25-1 and TRBJ1-1; D not certain. Germline V gene lookup returns CDR1 MGHDK and CDR2 SYGVNS. There are 11 residues in the CDR3. Trimming left V 6 bases short and J 1 base short, with 3 bases between. The CDR3 sequence: CASRENTEAFF. In nucleotides, the CDR3 is TGTGCCAGCAGGGAGAACACTGAAGCTTTCTTT.

DNA of the CDR3: TGTGCCAGCAGCCAAGATAAGGGACTAGGTCCCACCGGGGAGCTGTTTTTT. Its translation: CASSQDKGLGPTGELFF. The chain employs TRBV3-1 and TRBJ2-2; 8 bases are shared with TRBD2. The CDR3 covers 17 residues. V gave up 0 bases and J gave up 4 bases; unmatched junction bases: 7. Germline V gene data show CDR1 as LGHDT and CDR2 as YNNKEL (reference sequence). Drawing the rest from reference TRBV3-1 and TRBJ2-2, the complete variable domain is DTAVSQTPKYLVTQMGNDKSIKCEQNLGHDTMYWYKQDSKKFLKIMFSYNNKELIINETVPNRFSPKSPDKAHLNLHINSLELGDSAVYFCASSQDKGLGPTGELFFGEGSRLTVL.

Of note for this clonotype: The junction and the germline gene differ at one end; a read error may be behind it. The J gene is TRBJ1-3, the V gene TRBV15; D is unclear. Germline V lookup: CDR1 LNHNV, CDR2 YYDKDF (reference sequence). The CDR3 has 15 residues. CDR3 in DNA: TGTGCCACCAGCAGAGATCTAGGTTCTGGAAACACCATATGTTTT. Protein sequence: CATSRDLGSGNTICF.

This clonotype was seen a handful of times. CDR3 coding DNA: TGTGCCATCAGTGCCCCGGACCAGGGGGCCTACGAGCAGTACTTC. Translating gives CAISAPDQGAYEQYF. V and J are TRBV10-3 and TRBJ2-7; 7 nucleotides match TRBD1. After removal of 4 bases from V and 2 bases from J, the junction contained 8 bases not matched to a gene. This CDR3 comprises 15 residues. The germline V gene encodes CDR1 ENHRY and CDR2 SYGVKD.